The rows below give T cell receptor beta chains drawn from one sample of a study of cytomegalovirus exposure and HLA in healthy donors. This table comes from immunoSEQ multiplex PCR, and its TCRdb copy is limited to in-frame clones, with some not included. Seen here are 130,000 or so clones, roughly 74% observed once, and the top ten hold roughly 7.3%. The sequenced sample was PBMCs. These receptors were obtained from a male donor in good health and CMV-seronegative. The CDR3 runs from the conserved cysteine through the conserved F or W. D genes are given only for firm matches. Size is omitted from some rows. Given values are once, few, many or a class for expanded clones.

d_call	v_call	clone_size	j_call	cdr3_aa	cdr3_nt
-	TRBV4-2	-	TRBJ2-7	CASSQDRERGRFYEQYF	TGTGCCAGCAGCCAAGATCGGGAGAGGGGGCGCTTCTACGAGCAGTACTTC
TRBD2	TRBV2	-	TRBJ2-5	CASSDPGGERETQYF	TGTGCCAGCAGTGACCCGGGGGGGGAAAGAGAGACCCAGTACTTC
TRBD2	TRBV28	once	TRBJ2-7	CASSPPAGASYEQYF	TGTGCCAGCAGTCCCCCAGCGGGAGCCTCCTACGAGCAGTACTTC
-	TRBV7-8	-	TRBJ2-3	CASSLRRRDTQYF	TGTGCCAGCAGCTTAAGGCGGAGGGATACGCAGTATTTT
-	TRBV27	-	TRBJ1-2	CASSPDRPKNGYTF	TGTGCCAGCAGTCCCGACAGGCCGAAAAATGGCTACACCTTC
-	TRBV7-3	-	TRBJ1-2	CASSPGGGNYGYTF	TGTGCCAGCAGCCCCGGGGGGGGTAACTATGGCTACACCTTC
-	TRBV28	once	TRBJ1-4	CASSFGGELFF	TGTGCCAGCAGTTTCGGGGGGGAACTGTTTTTT
TRBD1	TRBV6-5	-	TRBJ2-3	CASSYLGTGYRDTQYF	TGTGCCAGCAGTTACCTTGGGACAGGGTATAGGGATACGCAGTATTTT
-	TRBV9	-	TRBJ2-1	CASSPAVSSYNEQFF	TGTGCCAGCAGCCCAGCGGTTAGCTCCTACAATGAGCAGTTCTTC
-	TRBV19	-	TRBJ2-3	CASSWRAGESMGF	TGTGCCAGTAGTTGGCGAGCAGGGGAGTCGATGGGGTTT
TRBD2	TRBV7-3	few	TRBJ2-1	CASSRTSGSYNEQFF	TGTGCCAGCAGCCGTACTAGCGGGTCCTACAATGAGCAGTTCTTC
-	TRBV6-1	few	TRBJ1-2	CASSRRLSELSGYTF	TGTGCCAGCAGCCGAAGACTGAGCGAGTTGAGTGGCTACACCTTC
TRBD1	TRBV6-1	-	TRBJ2-1	CATDRVYNEQFF	TGTGCCACCGACAGGGTCTACAATGAGCAGTTCTTC
TRBD1	TRBV6-5	-	TRBJ1-1	CASRPTGGNTEAFF	TGTGCCAGCAGGCCAACAGGGGGGAACACTGAAGCTTTCTTT
-	TRBV11-2	once	TRBJ2-1	CASSFEGRGSYNEQFF	TGTGCCAGCAGCTTTGAAGGGAGGGGGTCCTACAATGAGCAGTTCTTC
TRBD2	TRBV7-3	-	TRBJ2-2	CASSSPRGGHNTGELFF	TGTGCCAGCAGCTCCCCTCGGGGGGGGCATAACACCGGGGAGCTGTTTTTT
TRBD1	TRBV27	-	TRBJ1-2	CAGSPRTGLGYSKGYTF	TGTGCCGGCAGTCCTCGGACAGGGTTGGGCTATTCGAAAGGCTACACCTTC
-	TRBV15	-	TRBJ2-2	CATSGMWRGNTGELFF	TGTGCCACCAGCGGGATGTGGAGGGGGAACACCGGGGAGCTGTTTTTT
-	TRBV4-3	few	TRBJ2-2	CASSQDGGNTGELFF	TGCGCCAGCAGCCAAGACGGGGGGAACACCGGGGAGCTGTTTTTT